This is a list of T cell receptor beta chains from one sample in a study of T cell repertoires in cytomegalovirus infection. TCRdb independently ran MiXCR on the reads; one entry per CDR3 protein. The data show fewer than 250,000 distinct CDR3 sequences, over 20% seen once. Sample: CD8+ T cells from PBMCs. These receptors were taken from a human donor in good health (CMV status not recorded). Some clones in this sample may be carry-over from other donors' samples. Both conserved end residues are part of each CDR3. D genes are given only for firm matches. Expanded clones get a size class; other rows say once, few or many, or leave the size out.

J gene: TRBJ1-1
D gene: -
V gene: TRBV6-6
clone size: few
CDR3 DNA: TGTGCCAGCAGTTACGCCCGGGCTGAAGCTTTCTTT
CDR3 protein: CASSYARAEAFF

J gene: TRBJ2-7
D gene: TRBD2
V gene: TRBV29-1
clone size: -
CDR3 DNA: TGCAGCGTTCAGGGTATTGCGGGGGACGAGCAGTACTTC
CDR3 protein: CSVQGIAGDEQYF

J gene: TRBJ1-1
D gene: -
V gene: TRBV6-2/TRBV6-3
clone size: -
CDR3 DNA: TGTGCCAGCAGTCGGAACCCTATGAACACTGAAGCTTTCTTT
CDR3 protein: CASSRNPMNTEAFF

J gene: TRBJ2-7
D gene: TRBD1
V gene: TRBV6-5
clone size: -
CDR3 DNA: TGTGCCAGCAGTTATGGGACAGGGGGGTCCTACGAGCAGTACTTC
CDR3 protein: CASSYGTGGSYEQYF

J gene: TRBJ2-7
D gene: -
V gene: TRBV28
clone size: -
CDR3 DNA: TGTGCCAGCAGCCGTTGGGGCAGGGAAGAGCAGTACTTC
CDR3 protein: CASSRWGREEQYF

J gene: TRBJ1-1
D gene: TRBD1
V gene: TRBV2
clone size: few
CDR3 DNA: TGTGCCAGCAATTTGGACAGGGGAACTGAAGCTTTCTTT
CDR3 protein: CASNLDRGTEAFF

J gene: TRBJ2-1
D gene: TRBD2
V gene: TRBV29-1
clone size: -
CDR3 DNA: TGCAGCGTTGTAGTGCGGCTAGCGGGTATCAATGAGCAGTTCTTC
CDR3 protein: CSVVVRLAGINEQFF

J gene: TRBJ1-5
D gene: TRBD1
V gene: TRBV7-6
clone size: few
CDR3 DNA: TGTGCCAGCAGCGCCGGGACAGGGGGCGTGGAGCAGCCCCAGCATTTT
CDR3 protein: CASSAGTGGVEQPQHF

J gene: TRBJ2-1
D gene: TRBD2
V gene: TRBV19
clone size: few
CDR3 DNA: TGTGCCAGTAGCGACGAGTTAGCGGGGGTCTCCTACAATGAGCAGTTCTTC
CDR3 protein: CASSDELAGVSYNEQFF

J gene: TRBJ2-1
D gene: -
V gene: TRBV7-2
clone size: few
CDR3 DNA: TGTGCCAGCAGCTTAACCCAGGGGCAACGCAATGAGCAGTTCTTC
CDR3 protein: CASSLTQGQRNEQFF

J gene: TRBJ2-4
D gene: TRBD1
V gene: TRBV28
clone size: many
CDR3 DNA: TGTGCCAGCAGTTTTTCGGGACAGGGAGACATTCAGTACTTC
CDR3 protein: CASSFSGQGDIQYF

J gene: TRBJ2-3
D gene: -
V gene: TRBV12-3/TRBV12-4
clone size: -
CDR3 DNA: TGTGCCAGCAGTCCCGAAGGACAGATCGACACAGATACGCAGTATTTT
CDR3 protein: CASSPEGQIDTDTQYF

J gene: TRBJ1-2
D gene: -
V gene: TRBV12-3/TRBV12-4
clone size: -
CDR3 DNA: TGTGCCAGCACTGACAGCAACTATGGCTACACCTTC
CDR3 protein: CASTDSNYGYTF

J gene: TRBJ1-1
D gene: TRBD1
V gene: TRBV7-8
clone size: many
CDR3 DNA: TGTGCCAGCAGCTTGTTTAAGGGGGCGCATCATGAAGCTTTCTTT
CDR3 protein: CASSLFKGAHHEAFF

J gene: TRBJ2-5
D gene: -
V gene: TRBV6-6
clone size: few
CDR3 DNA: TGTGCCAGCCAAGCACCATACCAAGAGACCCAGTACTTC
CDR3 protein: CASQAPYQETQYF

J gene: TRBJ1-6
D gene: -
V gene: TRBV5-6
clone size: -
CDR3 DNA: TGTGCCAGCAGCTTCGGTCCAGGGGAGAAGTATAATTCACCCCTCCACTTT
CDR3 protein: CASSFGPGEKYNSPLHF

J gene: TRBJ2-5
D gene: -
V gene: TRBV28
clone size: once
CDR3 DNA: TGTGCCAGCAGTTTAACTAGCATCCAAGAGACCCAGTACTTC
CDR3 protein: CASSLTSIQETQYF

J gene: TRBJ2-7
D gene: TRBD1
V gene: TRBV5-4
clone size: -
CDR3 DNA: TGTGCCAGCAGCTTGATAGGACAGGCCTCCTACGAGCAGTACTTC
CDR3 protein: CASSLIGQASYEQYF

J gene: TRBJ2-5
D gene: -
V gene: TRBV7-6
clone size: many
CDR3 DNA: TGTGCCAGCAGCTTTCAAGCCTCAGGGAGAGGGGACCAAGAGACCCAGTACTTC
CDR3 protein: CASSFQASGRGDQETQYF

J gene: TRBJ2-1
D gene: -
V gene: TRBV27
clone size: few
CDR3 DNA: TGTGCCAGCGGCCCCCTATCGCCAGGGTGCAATAATGAGCAGTTCTTC
CDR3 protein: CASGPLSPGCNNEQFF

J gene: TRBJ2-1
D gene: TRBD2
V gene: TRBV28
clone size: few
CDR3 DNA: TGTGCCAGCAGCATAACTCTTAGCGGGGACTACAATGAGCAGTTCTTC
CDR3 protein: CASSITLSGDYNEQFF

J gene: TRBJ2-1
D gene: -
V gene: TRBV28
clone size: many
CDR3 DNA: TGTGCCAGCGTTGTTCGGGGTTCCTACAATGAGCAGTTCTTC
CDR3 protein: CASVVRGSYNEQFF

J gene: TRBJ2-3
D gene: TRBD1
V gene: TRBV6-5
clone size: -
CDR3 DNA: TGTGCCAGCAGTTCCCTCGACAGGGGGCCCACAGATACGCAGTATTTT
CDR3 protein: CASSSLDRGPTDTQYF

J gene: TRBJ2-1
D gene: -
V gene: TRBV11-2
clone size: -
CDR3 DNA: TGTGCCAGCAGCTTACAGGGTTCCGGCAATGAGCAGTTCTTC
CDR3 protein: CASSLQGSGNEQFF

J gene: TRBJ1-5
D gene: -
V gene: TRBV10-3
clone size: many
CDR3 DNA: TGTGCCATCAGTCCCACCGTTGGGGATCAGCCCCAGCATTTT
CDR3 protein: CAISPTVGDQPQHF

J gene: TRBJ1-2
D gene: -
V gene: TRBV11-2
clone size: -
CDR3 DNA: TGTGCCAGCAGCATAGGGACCTCGGCTAACTATGGCTACACCTTC
CDR3 protein: CASSIGTSANYGYTF

J gene: TRBJ1-1
D gene: -
V gene: TRBV20-1
clone size: many
CDR3 DNA: TGCAGTGCTAGAGACTATTCGACCGCAGGGAGGACTGAAGCTTTCTTT
CDR3 protein: CSARDYSTAGRTEAFF

J gene: TRBJ2-7
D gene: TRBD2
V gene: TRBV5-4
clone size: -
CDR3 DNA: TGTGCCAGCAGCACGGGACTAGCGATGCACGAGCAGTACTTC
CDR3 protein: CASSTGLAMHEQYF

J gene: TRBJ1-5
D gene: -
V gene: TRBV20-1
clone size: -
CDR3 DNA: TGCAGTGCTAGAGATCTAAGGGACGGCAATCAGCCCCAGCATTTT
CDR3 protein: CSARDLRDGNQPQHF

J gene: TRBJ2-5
D gene: TRBD2
V gene: TRBV7-6
clone size: many
CDR3 DNA: TGTGCCAGCAGCTTTGTAGCGGGGGCTCCGGAGACCCAGTACTTC
CDR3 protein: CASSFVAGAPETQYF

J gene: TRBJ1-2
D gene: TRBD1
V gene: TRBV25-1
clone size: few
CDR3 DNA: TGTGCCAGCAGTGGGACCGGGACAGATGGCTACACCTTC
CDR3 protein: CASSGTGTDGYTF

J gene: TRBJ2-7
D gene: TRBD1
V gene: TRBV2
clone size: many
CDR3 DNA: TGTGCCAGTTACGACTCGGGACAGCGCCAGGACGAGCAGTACTTC
CDR3 protein: CASYDSGQRQDEQYF

J gene: TRBJ2-7
D gene: TRBD1
V gene: TRBV19
clone size: -
CDR3 DNA: TGTGCCAGTAGTATGGGACAGGGGGCCCCCTACGAGCAGTACTTC
CDR3 protein: CASSMGQGAPYEQYF

J gene: TRBJ2-7
D gene: -
V gene: TRBV20-1
clone size: -
CDR3 DNA: TGCAGTGCTTGGAGCAGAGCGAGCTCCTACGAGCAGTACTTC
CDR3 protein: CSAWSRASSYEQYF

J gene: TRBJ2-5
D gene: -
V gene: TRBV20-1
clone size: -
CDR3 DNA: TGCAGTGCTAGAGAAGGGGGAAGGAGAGAGACCCAGTACTTC
CDR3 protein: CSAREGGRRETQYF

J gene: TRBJ1-1
D gene: -
V gene: TRBV2
clone size: -
CDR3 DNA: TGCGCCAGTAAAGATGGAGGCCGAAATACTGAAGCTTTCTTT
CDR3 protein: CASKDGGRNTEAFF

J gene: TRBJ2-7
D gene: -
V gene: TRBV19
clone size: few
CDR3 DNA: TGTGCCAGTAGTTTTCGGACGGTGGACTACGAGCAGTACTTC
CDR3 protein: CASSFRTVDYEQYF

J gene: TRBJ2-5
D gene: -
V gene: TRBV6-6
clone size: -
CDR3 DNA: TGTGCCAGCAGTTCTTTCTCGACAGGACAAGAGACCCAGTACTTC
CDR3 protein: CASSSFSTGQETQYF

J gene: TRBJ2-1
D gene: -
V gene: TRBV6-2/TRBV6-3
clone size: few
CDR3 DNA: TGTGGGGGGTCGACAGTGTTGTTCTTC
CDR3 protein: CGGSTVLFF

J gene: TRBJ2-1
D gene: TRBD2
V gene: TRBV20-1
clone size: -
CDR3 DNA: TGCAGTGCCACCCGGAGGGACGGGGGGAATGAGCAGTTCTTC
CDR3 protein: CSATRRDGGNEQFF

J gene: TRBJ2-3
D gene: TRBD1
V gene: TRBV29-1
clone size: -
CDR3 DNA: TGCAGCGTTCGGACAGGGAGAACAGATACGCAGTATTTT
CDR3 protein: CSVRTGRTDTQYF

J gene: TRBJ1-1
D gene: -
V gene: TRBV6-6
clone size: few
CDR3 DNA: TGTGCCAGCAGTTACTCCGGGGCAAAGAACACTGAAGCTTTCTTT
CDR3 protein: CASSYSGAKNTEAFF

J gene: TRBJ2-7
D gene: -
V gene: TRBV3-1
clone size: -
CDR3 DNA: TGTGCCAGCAGCCTTCGTCCCGGGAGCTCCTACGAGCAGTACTTC
CDR3 protein: CASSLRPGSSYEQYF

J gene: TRBJ2-1
D gene: -
V gene: TRBV10-3
clone size: few
CDR3 DNA: TGTGCCATCAGTGAGTCGGGGCGGGAAAGGGATGAGCAGTTCTTC
CDR3 protein: CAISESGRERDEQFF

J gene: TRBJ2-1
D gene: TRBD2
V gene: TRBV23-1
clone size: few
CDR3 DNA: TGCGCCAGCATTACAGAGCGGGGGTACAATGAGCAGTTCTTC
CDR3 protein: CASITERGYNEQFF

J gene: TRBJ2-2
D gene: -
V gene: TRBV28
clone size: -
CDR3 DNA: TGTGCCAGCAGTCTAACAGGGAGTGGCGGGGAGCTGTTTTTT
CDR3 protein: CASSLTGSGGELFF

J gene: TRBJ2-1
D gene: -
V gene: TRBV2
clone size: -
CDR3 DNA: TGTGCCAGCAGCCCCCGAACCAATGAGCAGTTCTTC
CDR3 protein: CASSPRTNEQFF